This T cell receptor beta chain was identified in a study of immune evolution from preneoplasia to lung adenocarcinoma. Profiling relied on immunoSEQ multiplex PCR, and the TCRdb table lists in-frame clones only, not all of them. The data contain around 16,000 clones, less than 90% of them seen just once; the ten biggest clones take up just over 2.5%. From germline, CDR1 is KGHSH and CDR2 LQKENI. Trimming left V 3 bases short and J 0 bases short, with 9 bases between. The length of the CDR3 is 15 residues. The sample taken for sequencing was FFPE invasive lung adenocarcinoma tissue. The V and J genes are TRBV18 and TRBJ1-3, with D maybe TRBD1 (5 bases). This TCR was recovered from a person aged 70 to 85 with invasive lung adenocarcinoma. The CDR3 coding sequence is TGTGCCAGCTCACCGGACAAGAGCTCTGGAAACACCATATATTTT. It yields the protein CASSPDKSSGNTIYF. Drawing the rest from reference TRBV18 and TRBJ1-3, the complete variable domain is NAGVMQNPRHLVRRRGQEARLRCSPMKGHSHVYWYRQLPEEGLKFMVYLQKENIIDESGMPKERFSAEFPKEGPSILRIQQVVRGDSAAYFCASSPDKSSGNTIYFGEGSWLTVV.